Listed below are T cell receptor beta chains from one sample, sequenced in a study of T cells expressing NK-cell markers. TCRdb re-analyzed the 5' RACE reads; it lists each CDR3 protein once, without DNA. The specimen's table records around 550,000 distinct CDR3 sequences. Sequenced input: blood T cells: a sorted CD56 or NKG2C T cell subset, CD4+ or CD8+ T cells, or bulk PBMC T cells (not recorded which). The receptor source for this set is a man younger than 35 in good health. The CDR3 runs from the conserved cysteine through the conserved F or W.

cdr3_length j_call v_call cdr3_aa
17 TRBJ2-2 TRBV5-1 CASSPSGVSLVTGELFF
15 TRBJ1-5 TRBV9 CASSSGQGANQPQHF
14 TRBJ1-3 TRBV7-6 CASSLGRGGNTIYF
17 TRBJ2-1 TRBV15 CATSRDIRLAEGNEQFF
16 TRBJ2-4 TRBV5-1 CASSRGGLEAKNIQYF
14 TRBJ2-4 TRBV7-8 CASSPFLTKNIQYF
13 TRBJ2-7 TRBV29-1 CSAEVLGQGEQYF
17 TRBJ2-1 TRBV29-1 CSVVSSGRPSSYNEQFF
15 TRBJ1-3 TRBV30 CAWSGIGDSGNTIYF
18 TRBJ2-2 TRBV28 CASSLLAGGPKVAGELFF
13 TRBJ1-2 TRBV14 CASSHGHGYGYTF
15 TRBJ2-3 TRBV20-1 CSARISVQGTDTQYF
16 TRBJ2-1 TRBV29-1 CSVESPAGASGREQFF
16 TRBJ2-5 TRBV15 CATRPAPGSAKETQYF
13 TRBJ2-3 TRBV12-3/TRBV12-4 CASSLGEPDTQYF
12 TRBJ2-1 TRBV5-5 CASSLSNIEQFF
15 TRBJ2-7 TRBV7-9 CASTVSLASPYEQYF
15 TRBJ2-7 TRBV2 CASSEVLASAYEQYF
17 TRBJ2-1 TRBV12-3/TRBV12-4 CASYTTSGRVSYNEQFF
13 TRBJ2-4 TRBV20-1 CSAPPSGGNIQYF
14 TRBJ2-7 TRBV20-1 CSARPSGRSYEQYF
14 TRBJ1-2 TRBV6-1 CASSDDRAPYGYTF
13 TRBJ1-6 TRBV20-1 CSARGGDNSPLHF
16 TRBJ1-2 TRBV9 CASSVRTGRGTYGYTF
14 TRBJ1-1 TRBV2 CASRGQPMNTEAFF
15 TRBJ1-3 TRBV12-3/TRBV12-4 CASRGQGGPGNTIYF
11 TRBJ2-4 TRBV20-1 CSARQTLIQYF
16 TRBJ2-1 TRBV9 CASSAPTGELVNEQFF
17 TRBJ2-1 TRBV20-1 CSARGLSGGHSYNEQFF
17 TRBJ2-1 TRBV11-3 CASSSKPKGPPYNEQFF
18 TRBJ2-2 TRBV7-7 CASSLAAPGQGNTGELFF
14 TRBJ1-2 TRBV1 CTSSRGASGYGYTF
18 TRBJ2-1 TRBV6-2/TRBV6-3 CARSTIKTSFGPGNEQFF
15 TRBJ2-1 TRBV11-2 CASSPTSGGRGEQFF
14 TRBJ1-2 TRBV5-1 CASSLGQQPYGYTF
16 TRBJ1-5 TRBV6-2/TRBV6-3 CASSYGPRQGDQPQHF
14 TRBJ2-5 TRBV5-4 CASSLRPYQETQYF
14 TRBJ2-1 TRBV12-3/TRBV12-4 CASSVDQPYNEQFF
13 TRBJ2-5 TRBV24-1 CATAGKGGETQYF
15 TRBJ1-5 TRBV3-1 CASSQDGTSNQPQHF
16 TRBJ2-5 TRBV12-3/TRBV12-4 CASSRTSGRSQETQYF
15 TRBJ2-5 TRBV15 CATSSHSGRRETQYF
17 TRBJ2-3 TRBV5-1 CASSAGTSGSPADTQYF
17 TRBJ2-1 TRBV3-1 CASRLGLAGAVYNEQFF
14 TRBJ2-5 TRBV28 CASRRDRVAETQYF
14 TRBJ1-4 TRBV5-1 CASSPGSSNEKLFF
11 TRBJ2-1 TRBV20-1 CSARVLNEQFF
15 TRBJ1-1 TRBV18 CASSSSVRVNTEAFF
15 TRBJ2-3 TRBV5-1 CASSLGSEVTDTQYF
12 TRBJ1-2 TRBV29-1 CSVVSGGGGYTF
14 TRBJ1-1 TRBV12-3/TRBV12-4 CASRSTGQYTEAFF
16 TRBJ2-1 TRBV5-1 CASSSYRDRAYNEQFF
17 TRBJ2-5 TRBV29-1 CSVEPGGWEFGQETQYF
19 TRBJ2-1 TRBV3-1 CASSHLPGLAGDLYNEQFF
13 TRBJ1-2 TRBV7-2 CASSRRENYGYTF
16 TRBJ1-5 TRBV12-3/TRBV12-4 CASTPRGLNSNQPQHF
13 TRBJ2-7 TRBV7-9 CASSQGVGNEQYF
15 TRBJ1-6 TRBV7-9 CASRLSDRIDSPLHF
15 TRBJ2-7 TRBV20-1 CSAREGLALYYEQYF